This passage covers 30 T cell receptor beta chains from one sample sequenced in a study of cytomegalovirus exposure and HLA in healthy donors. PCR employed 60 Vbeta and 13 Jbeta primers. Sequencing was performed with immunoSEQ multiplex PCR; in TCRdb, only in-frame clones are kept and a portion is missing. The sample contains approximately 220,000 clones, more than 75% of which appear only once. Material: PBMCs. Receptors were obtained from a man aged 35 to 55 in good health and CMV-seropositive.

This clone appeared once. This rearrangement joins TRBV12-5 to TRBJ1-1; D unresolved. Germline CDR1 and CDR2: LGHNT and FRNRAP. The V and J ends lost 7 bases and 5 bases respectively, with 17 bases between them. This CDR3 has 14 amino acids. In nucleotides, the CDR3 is TGTGCTAGTGCCCTGGGCGGGGTGGGGACTGAAGCTTTCTTT. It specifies CASALGGVGTEAFF.

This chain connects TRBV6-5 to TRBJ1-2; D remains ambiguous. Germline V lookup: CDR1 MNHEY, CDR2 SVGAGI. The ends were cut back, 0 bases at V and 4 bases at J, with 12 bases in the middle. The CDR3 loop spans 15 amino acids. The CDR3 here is CASSYSSRPPYGYTF. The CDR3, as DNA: TGTGCCAGCAGTTACTCGAGCAGGCCACCCTATGGCTACACCTTC.

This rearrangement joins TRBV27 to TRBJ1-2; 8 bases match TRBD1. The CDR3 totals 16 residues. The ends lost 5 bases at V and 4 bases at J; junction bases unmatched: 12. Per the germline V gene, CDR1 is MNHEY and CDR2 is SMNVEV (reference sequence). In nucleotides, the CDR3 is TGTGCCAGCAGTCTAGGGACAGGTGACTTATCCTATGGCTACACCTTC. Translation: CASSLGTGDLSYGYTF.

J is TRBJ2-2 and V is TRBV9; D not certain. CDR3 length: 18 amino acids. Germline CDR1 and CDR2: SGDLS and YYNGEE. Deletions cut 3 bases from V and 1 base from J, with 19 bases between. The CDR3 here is CASSDPGTAQENTGELFF. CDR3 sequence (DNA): TGTGCCAGCAGCGACCCCGGTACAGCTCAAGAGAACACCGGGGAGCTGTTTTTT.

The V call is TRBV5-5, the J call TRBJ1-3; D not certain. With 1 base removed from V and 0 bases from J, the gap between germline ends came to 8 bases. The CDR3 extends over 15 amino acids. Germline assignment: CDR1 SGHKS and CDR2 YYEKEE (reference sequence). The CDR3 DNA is TGTGCCAGCAGCTTGAGCGCTTCCTCTGGAAACACCATATATTTT. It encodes CASSLSASSGNTIYF.

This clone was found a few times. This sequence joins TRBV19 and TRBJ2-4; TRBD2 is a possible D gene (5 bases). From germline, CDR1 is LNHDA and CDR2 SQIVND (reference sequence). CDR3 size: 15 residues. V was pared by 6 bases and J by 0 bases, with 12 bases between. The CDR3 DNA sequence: TGTGCCAGTAGCCCACCGGGGATAGCCAAAAACATTCAGTACTTC. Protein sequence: CASSPPGIAKNIQYF.

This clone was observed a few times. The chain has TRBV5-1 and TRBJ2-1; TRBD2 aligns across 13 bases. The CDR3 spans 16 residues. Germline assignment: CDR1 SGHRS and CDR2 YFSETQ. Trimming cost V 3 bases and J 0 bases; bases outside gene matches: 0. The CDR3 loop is CASSWTSGSSYNEQFF. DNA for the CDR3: TGCGCCAGCAGCTGGACTAGCGGGAGCTCCTACAATGAGCAGTTCTTC.

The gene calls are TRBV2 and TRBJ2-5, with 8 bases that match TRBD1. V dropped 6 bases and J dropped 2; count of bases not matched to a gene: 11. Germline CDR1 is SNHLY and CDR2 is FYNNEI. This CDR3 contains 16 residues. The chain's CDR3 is CASRAGTGGSQETQYF. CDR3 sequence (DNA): TGTGCCAGCAGAGCCGGGACAGGTGGGAGTCAAGAGACCCAGTACTTC.

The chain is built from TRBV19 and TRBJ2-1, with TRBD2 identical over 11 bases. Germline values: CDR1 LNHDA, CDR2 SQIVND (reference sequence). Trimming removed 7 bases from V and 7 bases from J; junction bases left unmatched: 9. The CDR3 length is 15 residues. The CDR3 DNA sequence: TGTGCCAGTACCATAGCGGGAGGGCATGAGAATGAGCAGTTCTTC. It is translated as CASTIAGGHENEQFF.

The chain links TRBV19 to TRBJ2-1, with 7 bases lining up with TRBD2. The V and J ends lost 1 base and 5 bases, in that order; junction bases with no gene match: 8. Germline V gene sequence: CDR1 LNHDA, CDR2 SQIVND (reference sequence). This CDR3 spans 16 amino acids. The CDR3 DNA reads TGTGCCAGTAGTATAGCGGGGCTAGCGGACCACAATGAGCAGTTCTTC. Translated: CASSIAGLADHNEQFF.

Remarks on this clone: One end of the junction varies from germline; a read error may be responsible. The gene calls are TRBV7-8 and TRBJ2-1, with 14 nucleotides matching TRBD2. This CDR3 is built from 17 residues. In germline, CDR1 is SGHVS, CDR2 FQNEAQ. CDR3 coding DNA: TGTGCCAGCAGCAAGGGACTAGCGGGAGTATCCTATAATGAGCAGTTCTTC. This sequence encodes CASSKGLAGVSYNEQFF.

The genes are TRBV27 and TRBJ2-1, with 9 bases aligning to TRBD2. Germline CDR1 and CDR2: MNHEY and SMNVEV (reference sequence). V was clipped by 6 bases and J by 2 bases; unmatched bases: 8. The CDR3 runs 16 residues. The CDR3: CASRSELAGPYNEQFF. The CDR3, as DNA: TGTGCCAGCAGGTCCGAGCTAGCGGGACCCTACAATGAGCAGTTCTTC.

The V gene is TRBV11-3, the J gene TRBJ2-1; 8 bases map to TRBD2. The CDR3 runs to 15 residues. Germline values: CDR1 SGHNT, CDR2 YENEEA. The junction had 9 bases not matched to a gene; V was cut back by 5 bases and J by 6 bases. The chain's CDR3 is CASSPYGLAGNEQFF. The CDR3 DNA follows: TGTGCCAGCAGCCCGTATGGGCTAGCGGGCAATGAGCAGTTCTTC.

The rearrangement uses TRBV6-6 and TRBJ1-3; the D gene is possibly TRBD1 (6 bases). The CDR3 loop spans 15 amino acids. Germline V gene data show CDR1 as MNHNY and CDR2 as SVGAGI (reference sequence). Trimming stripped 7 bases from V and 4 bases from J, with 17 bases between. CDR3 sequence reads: CASNTGRRGGNTIYF. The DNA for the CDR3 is TGTGCCAGCAACACAGGGAGAAGAGGAGGAAACACCATATATTTT.

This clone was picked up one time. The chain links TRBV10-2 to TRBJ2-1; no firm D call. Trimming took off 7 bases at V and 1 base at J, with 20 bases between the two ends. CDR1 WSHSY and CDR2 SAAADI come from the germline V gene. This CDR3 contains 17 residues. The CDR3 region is CASIGDSTPSSYNEQFF. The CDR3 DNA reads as TGCGCCAGCATTGGCGACTCAACTCCAAGTTCCTACAATGAGCAGTTCTTC.

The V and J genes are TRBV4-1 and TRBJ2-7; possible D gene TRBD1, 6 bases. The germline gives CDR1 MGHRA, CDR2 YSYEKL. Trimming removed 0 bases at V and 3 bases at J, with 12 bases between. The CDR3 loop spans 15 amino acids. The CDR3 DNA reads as TGCGCCAGCAGCCAAGAGCAGGGGACCTTCTACGAGCAGTACGTC. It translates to CASSQEQGTFYEQYV.

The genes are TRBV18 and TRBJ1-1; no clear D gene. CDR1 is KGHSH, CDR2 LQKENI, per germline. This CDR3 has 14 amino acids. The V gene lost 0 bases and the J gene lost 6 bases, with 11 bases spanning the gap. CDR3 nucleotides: TGTGCCAGCTCACCACCGCCAGGAATCTCTGAAGCTTTCTTT. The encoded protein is CASSPPPGISEAFF.

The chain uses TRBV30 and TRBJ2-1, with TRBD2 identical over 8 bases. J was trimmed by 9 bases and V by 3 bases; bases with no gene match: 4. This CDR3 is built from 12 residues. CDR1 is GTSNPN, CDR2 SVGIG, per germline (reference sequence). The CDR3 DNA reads TGTGCCTGGAGGATAGCGGGGTGTGAGCAGTTCTTC. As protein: CAWRIAGCEQFF.

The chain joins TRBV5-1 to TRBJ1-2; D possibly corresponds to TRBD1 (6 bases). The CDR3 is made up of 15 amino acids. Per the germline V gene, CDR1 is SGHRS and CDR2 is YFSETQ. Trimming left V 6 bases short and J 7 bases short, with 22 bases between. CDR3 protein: CASTFGERGGVGYTF. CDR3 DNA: TGCGCCAGCACCTTCGGGGAGAGAGGGGGAGTTGGCTACACCTTC.

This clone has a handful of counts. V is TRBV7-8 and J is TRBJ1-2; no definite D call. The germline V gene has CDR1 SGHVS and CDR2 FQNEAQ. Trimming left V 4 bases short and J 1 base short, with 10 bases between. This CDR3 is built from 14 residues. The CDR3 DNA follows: TGTGCCAGCAGCTGGGAACGGGGTAACTATGGCTACACCTTC. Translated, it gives CASSWERGNYGYTF.

For the CDR3, the DNA is TGTGCCAGCAGCTTGGAGCGGTTAATGAACACTGAAGCTTTCTTT. It codes for CASSLERLMNTEAFF. The chain recombines TRBV5-6 with TRBJ1-1; the D is unclear. CDR3 size: 15 residues. The germline V gene has CDR1 SGHDT and CDR2 YYEEEE. Trimming shortened V by 0 bases and J by 0 bases, and 9 bases separated the two germline ends.

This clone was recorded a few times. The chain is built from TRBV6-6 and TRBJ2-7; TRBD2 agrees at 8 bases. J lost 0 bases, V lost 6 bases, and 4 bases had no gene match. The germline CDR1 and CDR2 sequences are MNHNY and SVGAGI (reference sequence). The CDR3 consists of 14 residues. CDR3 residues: CASRRGVGSYEQYV. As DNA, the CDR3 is TGTGCCAGCAGGCGGGGGGTGGGCTCCTACGAGCAGTACGTC.

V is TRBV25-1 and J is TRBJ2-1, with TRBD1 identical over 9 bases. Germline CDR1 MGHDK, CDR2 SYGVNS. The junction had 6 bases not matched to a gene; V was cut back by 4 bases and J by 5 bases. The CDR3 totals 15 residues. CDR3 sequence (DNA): TGTGCCAGCAGTGCGTCCCGGGACAGGGACAATGAGCAGTTCTTC. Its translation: CASSASRDRDNEQFF.

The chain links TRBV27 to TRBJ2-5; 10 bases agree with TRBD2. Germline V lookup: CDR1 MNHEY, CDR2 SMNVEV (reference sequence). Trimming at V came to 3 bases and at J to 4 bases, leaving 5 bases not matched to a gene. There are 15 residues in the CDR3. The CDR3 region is CASSFSSGRGETQYF. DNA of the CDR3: TGTGCCAGCAGTTTTTCGAGCGGGAGGGGAGAGACCCAGTACTTC.

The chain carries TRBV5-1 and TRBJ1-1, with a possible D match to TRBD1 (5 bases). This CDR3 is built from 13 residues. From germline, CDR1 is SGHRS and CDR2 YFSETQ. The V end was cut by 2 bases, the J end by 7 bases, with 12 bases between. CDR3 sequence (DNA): TGCGCCAGCAGCTTTTCAGGGAACCTTGAAGCTTTCTTT. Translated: CASSFSGNLEAFF.

CDR3 bases: TGTGCCAGCAGCGCCAATACTATCCCAGATACGCAGTATTTT. It specifies CASSANTIPDTQYF. The rearrangement uses TRBV7-3 and TRBJ2-3; D gene unclear. The CDR3 length is 14 residues. The V and J ends lost 5 bases and 4 bases respectively, with 13 bases between them. Germline V gene sequence: CDR1 SGHTA, CDR2 FQGTGA.

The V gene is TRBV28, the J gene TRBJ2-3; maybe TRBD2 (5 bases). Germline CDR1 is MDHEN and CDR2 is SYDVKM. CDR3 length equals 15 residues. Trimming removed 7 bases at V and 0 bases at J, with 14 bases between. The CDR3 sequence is CASTPFGVSTDTQYF. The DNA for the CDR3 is TGTGCCAGCACCCCGTTCGGGGTAAGCACAGATACGCAGTATTTT. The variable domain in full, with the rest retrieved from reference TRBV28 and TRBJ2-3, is DVKVTQSSRYLVKRTGEKVFLECVQDMDHENMFWYRQDPGLGLRLIYFSYDVKMKEKGDIPEGYSVSREKKERFSLILESASTNQTSMYLCASTPFGVSTDTQYFGPGTRLTVL.

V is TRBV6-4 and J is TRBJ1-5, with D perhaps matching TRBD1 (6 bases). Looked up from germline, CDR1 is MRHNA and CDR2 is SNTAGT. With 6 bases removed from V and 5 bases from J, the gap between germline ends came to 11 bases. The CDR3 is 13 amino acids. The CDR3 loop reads CASSEDRHQPQHF. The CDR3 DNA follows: TGTGCCAGCAGCGAGGACAGACATCAGCCCCAGCATTTT.

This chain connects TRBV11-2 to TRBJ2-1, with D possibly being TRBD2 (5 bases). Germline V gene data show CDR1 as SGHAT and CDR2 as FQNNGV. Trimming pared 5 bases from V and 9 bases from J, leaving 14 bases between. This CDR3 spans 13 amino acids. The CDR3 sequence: CASSKLASGEQFF. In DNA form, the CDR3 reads TGTGCCAGCAGCAAATTAGCGTCGGGTGAGCAGTTCTTC.

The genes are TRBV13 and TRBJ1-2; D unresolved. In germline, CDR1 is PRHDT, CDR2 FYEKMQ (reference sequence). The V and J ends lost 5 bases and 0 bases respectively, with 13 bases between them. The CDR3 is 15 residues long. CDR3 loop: CASSRGRGANYGYTF. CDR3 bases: TGTGCCAGCAGCCGCGGTAGAGGAGCTAACTATGGCTACACCTTC.